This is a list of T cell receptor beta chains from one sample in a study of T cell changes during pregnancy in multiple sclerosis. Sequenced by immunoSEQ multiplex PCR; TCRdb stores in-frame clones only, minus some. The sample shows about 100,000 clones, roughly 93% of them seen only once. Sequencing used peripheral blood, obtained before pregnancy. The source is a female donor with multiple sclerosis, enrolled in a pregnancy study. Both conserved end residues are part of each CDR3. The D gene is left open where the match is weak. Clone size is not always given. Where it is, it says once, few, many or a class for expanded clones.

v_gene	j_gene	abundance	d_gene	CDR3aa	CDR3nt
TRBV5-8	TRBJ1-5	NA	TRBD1	CASSPDRGSNQPQHF	TGTGCCAGCAGCCCGGACAGGGGTTCTAATCAGCCCCAGCATTTT
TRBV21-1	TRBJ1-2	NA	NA	CASGAGYTF	TGTGCCAGCGGAGCTGGCTACACCTTC
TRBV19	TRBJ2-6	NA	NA	CASSATGSGANVLTF	TGTGCCAGTAGTGCCACAGGGTCTGGGGCCAACGTCCTGACTTTC
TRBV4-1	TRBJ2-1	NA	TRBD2	CASSQDRLAGEGEQFF	TGCGCCAGCAGCCAAGATAGGCTAGCGGGAGAGGGTGAGCAGTTCTTC
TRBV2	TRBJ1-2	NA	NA	CASSGGLIYGYTF	TGTGCCAGCAGTGGGGGCTTGATCTATGGCTACACCTTC
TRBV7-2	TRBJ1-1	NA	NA	CASSLGITRVSDTEAFF	TGTGCCAGCAGCCTAGGGATAACTAGGGTTAGTGACACTGAAGCTTTCTTT
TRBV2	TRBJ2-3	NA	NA	CASSPVLTSTDTQYF	TGTGCCAGCTCTCCAGTGCTGACTAGCACAGATACGCAGTATTTT
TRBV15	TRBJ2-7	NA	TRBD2	CATSRTSGSYEQYF	TGTGCCACCAGCAGGACTAGCGGTTCCTACGAGCAGTACTTC
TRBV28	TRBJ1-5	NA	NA	CASSLRGSLQPQHF	TGTGCCAGCAGTTTAAGGGGCTCACTGCAGCCCCAGCATTTT
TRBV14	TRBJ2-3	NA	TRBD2	CASSQSSGSTDTQYF	TGTGCCAGCAGCCAGAGTAGCGGGAGCACAGATACGCAGTATTTT
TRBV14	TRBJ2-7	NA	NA	CASSQIAVAEQYF	TGTGCCAGCAGCCAAATCGCGGTCGCCGAGCAGTACTTC
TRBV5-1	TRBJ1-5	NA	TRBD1	CASSLEAGGNQPQHF	TGCGCCAGCAGCTTGGAGGCAGGGGGGAATCAGCCCCAGCATTTT
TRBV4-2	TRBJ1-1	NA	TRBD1	CASSPRYRDRGPRSTEAFF	TGTGCCAGCAGCCCCCGCTACCGGGACAGGGGGCCCCGGAGCACTGAAGCTTTCTTT
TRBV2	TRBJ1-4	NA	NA	CASSQTGLNEKLFF	TGTGCCAGCAGCCAGACAGGCCTAAATGAAAAACTGTTTTTT
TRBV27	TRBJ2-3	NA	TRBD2	CASSYQGGDDTQYF	TGTGCCAGCAGTTATCAGGGAGGGGACGATACGCAGTATTTT
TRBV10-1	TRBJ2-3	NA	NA	CASSEGASKTSDTQYF	TGCGCCAGCAGTGAGGGGGCCAGCAAGACGTCAGATACGCAGTATTTT
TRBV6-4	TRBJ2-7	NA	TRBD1	CASSRQGAEQYF	TGTGCCAGCAGTCGACAGGGGGCCGAGCAGTACTTC
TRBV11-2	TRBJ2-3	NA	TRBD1	CASSTRPTGATDTQYF	TGTGCCAGCAGCACACGCCCCACAGGGGCCACAGATACGCAGTATTTT
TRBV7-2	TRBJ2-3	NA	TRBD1	CASSLDGTGNADTQYF	TGTGCCAGCAGCTTAGATGGGACAGGGAACGCAGATACGCAGTATTTT
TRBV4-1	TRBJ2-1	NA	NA	CASSPRVIDNEQFF	TGCGCCAGCAGCCCCAGGGTTATCGACAATGAGCAGTTCTTC
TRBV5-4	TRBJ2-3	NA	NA	CASSLYSLGGDTQYF	TGTGCCAGCAGCTTGTACTCATTAGGAGGGGATACGCAGTATTTT
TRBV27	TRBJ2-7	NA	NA	CASSPTSRRRLYF	TGTGCCAGCAGCCCCACTAGCCGCCGACGCTTATACTTC
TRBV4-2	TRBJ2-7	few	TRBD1	CASSQDDRGSPQYEQYF	TGTGCCAGCAGCCAAGATGACAGGGGTTCCCCGCAATACGAGCAGTACTTC
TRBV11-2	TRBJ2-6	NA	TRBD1	CASSSGGTGGPWANVLTF	TGTGCCAGCAGCTCTGGGGGGACAGGCGGGCCATGGGCCAACGTCCTGACTTTC
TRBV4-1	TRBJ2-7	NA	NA	CASSRWALGYEQYF	TGCGCCAGCAGCCGGTGGGCCCTGGGCTACGAGCAGTACTTC
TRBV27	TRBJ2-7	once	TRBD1	CASSLFPGTGDYEQYF	TGTGCCAGCAGTTTATTCCCAGGGACAGGCGACTACGAGCAGTACTTC
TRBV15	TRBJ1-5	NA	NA	CATSREQGSNQPQHF	TGTGCCACCAGCAGAGAGCAGGGGAGCAATCAGCCCCAGCATTTT
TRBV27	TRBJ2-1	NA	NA	CASTRTPPSYNEQFF	TGTGCCAGCACCCGGACTCCCCCCTCCTACAATGAGCAGTTCTTC
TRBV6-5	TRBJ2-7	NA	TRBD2	CASTPGLAGAEQYF	TGTGCCAGCACCCCGGGACTAGCGGGAGCAGAGCAGTACTTC
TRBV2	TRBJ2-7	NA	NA	CASFDSSYEQYF	TGTGCCAGTTTCGACAGCTCCTACGAGCAGTACTTC
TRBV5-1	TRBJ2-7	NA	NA	CASSDGLMYEQYF	TGCGCCAGCAGCGACGGACTGATGTACGAGCAGTACTTC
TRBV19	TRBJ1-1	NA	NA	CASIWNTEAFF	TGTGCCAGTATCTGGAACACTGAAGCTTTCTTT
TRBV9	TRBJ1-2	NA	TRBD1	CASREQGPF	TGTGCCAGCAGGGAACAGGGGCCCTTC
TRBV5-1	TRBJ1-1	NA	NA	CASSLGDRGAEAFF	TGCGCCAGCAGCTTGGGGGATCGGGGGGCTGAAGCTTTCTTT
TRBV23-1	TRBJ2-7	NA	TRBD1	CASSQIYRDRSRTVYEQYF	TGCGCCAGCAGTCAGATCTACCGGGACAGGAGCAGGACCGTGTACGAGCAGTACTTC
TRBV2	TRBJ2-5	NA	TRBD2	CASRRGTSGSGETQYF	TGTGCCAGCAGGAGGGGGACTAGCGGGAGTGGAGAGACCCAGTACTTC
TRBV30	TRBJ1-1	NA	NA	CAWMPWGEGANTEAFF	TGTGCCTGGATGCCCTGGGGCGAAGGGGCGAACACTGAAGCTTTCTTT
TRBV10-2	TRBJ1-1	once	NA	CASSERGGTEAFF	TGCGCCAGCAGTGAGCGAGGGGGAACTGAAGCTTTCTTT
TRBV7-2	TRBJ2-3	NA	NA	CASSFLGRGRLAGTDTQYF	TGTGCCAGCAGCTTTCTAGGCAGGGGCCGGTTGGCTGGCACAGATACGCAGTATTTT
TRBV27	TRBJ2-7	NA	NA	CASSLRGTVSYEQYF	TGTGCCAGCAGTTTACGTGGGACTGTTTCCTACGAGCAGTACTTC